Listed here are 32 T cell receptor beta chains from one sample, sequenced in a study of resident and recirculating memory T cells in vitiligo. TCRdb's copy holds only in-frame clones and misses some; the assay was immunoSEQ multiplex PCR. The sample holds 70,000 to 85,000 clones, just over 90% seen once. The sample consisted of blood. These receptors all come from a male donor with vitiligo.

The chain employs TRBV14 and TRBJ2-6; 8 nucleotides align to TRBD1. The CDR3 is 17 residues long. The germline gives CDR1 SGHDN, CDR2 FVKESK. With 3 bases clipped from V and 0 bases from J, the junction kept 4 bases outside the gene matches. The CDR3 here is CASSQTGENSGANVLTF. CDR3 nucleotide sequence: TGTGCCAGCAGCCAGACAGGGGAGAACTCTGGGGCCAACGTCCTGACTTTC.

CDR3 in DNA: TGTGCCGGGACAGGGGTTTATGGCTACACCTTC. Its protein product is CAGTGVYGYTF. This chain joins TRBV2 and TRBJ1-2, with 10 nucleotides matching TRBD1. CDR3 length: 11 residues. Germline CDR1 reads SNHLY; CDR2 reads FYNNEI. Trimming at V came to 11 bases and at J to 5 bases, leaving 2 bases not matched to a gene.

The rearrangement uses TRBV6-5 and TRBJ2-5, with a possible D match to TRBD1 (5 bases). Germline CDR1 reads MNHEY; CDR2 reads SVGAGI. The CDR3 has 14 residues. The germline V and J ends were trimmed by 9 bases and 3 bases, with 17 bases remaining between them. CDR3 nucleotide sequence: TGTGCCAGTACCGACAGCCACACGAAAGAGACCCAGTACTTC. Translated, it gives CASTDSHTKETQYF.

The rearrangement links TRBV14 to TRBJ2-3, with 12 bases aligning to TRBD2. The germline gives CDR1 SGHDN, CDR2 FVKESK. V lost 0 bases and J lost 2; bases outside the gene matches: 9. This CDR3 is built from 19 residues. The CDR3 here is CASSQELAGGWWATDTQYF. The CDR3 DNA follows: TGTGCCAGCAGCCAAGAACTAGCGGGGGGATGGTGGGCCACAGATACGCAGTATTTT.

The J gene is TRBJ1-1, the V gene TRBV7-8; TRBD1 matches 9 bases. The trim removed 5 bases at V and 1 base at J, leaving 5 bases unmatched. The CDR3 has 15 amino acids. CDR1 is SGHVS, CDR2 FQNEAQ, per germline. CDR3 loop: CASSLGQGSNTEAFF. The DNA for the CDR3 is TGTGCCAGCAGCCTCGGACAGGGGTCGAACACTGAAGCTTTCTTT.

The rearrangement links TRBV5-5 to TRBJ2-5; D is perhaps TRBD1 (5 bases). V lost 0 bases, J lost 4 bases, and 10 bases lay in between. The germline V gene has CDR1 SGHKS and CDR2 YYEKEE (reference sequence). CDR3 size: 14 residues. This chain's CDR3 is CASSLGMTAETQYF. The CDR3 DNA reads TGTGCCAGCAGCTTGGGTATGACAGCAGAGACCCAGTACTTC.

V is TRBV19 and J is TRBJ1-6, with 8 bases lining up with TRBD1. There are 16 residues in the CDR3. Germline V gene data show CDR1 as LNHDA and CDR2 as SQIVND (reference sequence). After removal of 4 bases from V and 5 bases from J, the junction contained 7 bases not matched to a gene. This CDR3 reads CASSTFRTGNNSPLHF. CDR3 sequence (DNA): TGTGCCAGTAGTACCTTCCGGACAGGGAATAATTCACCCCTCCACTTT.

This sequence joins TRBV9 and TRBJ2-1; 8 bases are shared with TRBD2. V was pared by 0 bases and J by 0 bases, with 2 bases of the junction left unmatched. Germline CDR1 and CDR2: SGDLS and YYNGEE. The CDR3 is 16 amino acids. CDR3 region: CASSVVAGSSYNEQFF. As DNA, the CDR3 is TGTGCCAGCAGCGTAGTAGCGGGAAGCTCCTACAATGAGCAGTTCTTC.

The rearrangement uses TRBV7-8 and TRBJ2-1, with 9 bases fitting TRBD2. This CDR3 has 16 residues. The J segment lost 4 bases and the V segment lost 1 base, leaving 5 bases of the junction unmatched. Germline CDR1 is SGHVS and CDR2 is FQNEAQ. CDR3 sequence: CASSLVGGGVYNEQFF. The CDR3 DNA reads as TGTGCCAGCAGCTTAGTGGGCGGGGGGGTGTACAATGAGCAGTTCTTC.

This clone was seen just once. The rearrangement joins TRBV7-3 to TRBJ2-3, with D unclear. Trimming took off 2 bases at V and 2 bases at J, with 5 bases between the two ends. This CDR3 contains 13 residues. CDR1 is SGHTA and CDR2 is FQGTGA in the germline V gene. The chain's CDR3 is CASSLGPTDTQYF. In DNA, the CDR3 is TGTGCCAGCAGCTTAGGCCCCACAGATACGCAGTATTTT.

This sequence joins TRBV4-3 and TRBJ2-5; 16 bases map to TRBD2. The CDR3 sequence is 20 residues long. Unmatched junction bases numbered 12, after V lost 0 bases and J lost 5 bases. Germline values: CDR1 LGHNA, CDR2 YSLEER. CDR3 residues: CASSQDLSGLAGGHRETQYF. In DNA form, the CDR3 reads TGCGCCAGCAGCCAAGATCTGTCGGGACTAGCGGGGGGGCATAGGGAGACCCAGTACTTC.

The chain uses TRBV19 and TRBJ2-2; 12 bases map to TRBD1. Germline V gene sequence: CDR1 LNHDA, CDR2 SQIVND (reference sequence). The V gene end was trimmed by 9 bases and the J gene end by 5 bases; junction bases not matched to a gene: 10. The CDR3 loop spans 16 amino acids. The CDR3 loop reads CASQPGQGAVTGELFF. As DNA, the CDR3 is TGTGCCAGCCAACCGGGACAGGGGGCGGTTACCGGGGAGCTGTTTTTT.

This clone showed up just once. The rearrangement links TRBV7-3 to TRBJ2-7; maybe TRBD2 (6 bases). The V gene's germline CDR1 is SGHTA and CDR2 FQGTGA. The germline V and J ends were trimmed by 3 bases and 3 bases, with 9 bases remaining between them. There are 13 residues in the CDR3. CDR3 sequence: CASSFGGGYEQYF. CDR3 DNA sequence: TGTGCCAGCAGCTTCGGGGGAGGCTACGAGCAGTACTTC.

The chain links TRBV19 to TRBJ1-5, with TRBD1 as a possible D gene (6 bases). V lost 8 bases and J 8 bases, leaving 22 bases between the germline ends. There are 15 residues in the CDR3. Germline CDR1 is LNHDA and CDR2 is SQIVND (reference sequence). CDR3 sequence: CASGVLADREEPQHF. CDR3 nucleotides: TGTGCCAGTGGGGTCCTTGCGGACAGAGAGGAGCCCCAGCATTTT.

The chain joins TRBV27 to TRBJ2-1; possibly TRBD2 for D (5 bases). The CDR3 has 14 amino acids. Deletions cut 2 bases from V and 10 bases from J, with 15 bases between. CDR1 is MNHEY and CDR2 is SMNVEV in the germline V gene (reference sequence). The CDR3 spells CASSLEGSPGEQFF. CDR3 DNA sequence: TGTGCCAGCAGTTTAGAGGGCTCCCCCGGGGAGCAGTTCTTC.

The chain links TRBV28 to TRBJ1-2, with 7 bases aligning to TRBD1. Germline lookup yields CDR1 MDHEN and CDR2 SYDVKM. The ends lost 3 bases at V and 4 bases at J; junction bases unmatched: 2. This CDR3 spans 13 amino acids. The CDR3 DNA reads as TGTGCCAGCAGTTTGGACAGGTTCTATGGCTACACCTTC. It codes for CASSLDRFYGYTF.

J is TRBJ2-7 and V is TRBV11-3; D is perhaps TRBD2 (6 bases). Between the trimmed V and J ends, which lost 0 bases and 2 bases, there was a span of 8 bases. This CDR3 spans 14 amino acids. Germline CDR1 and CDR2: SGHNT and YENEEA. The CDR3 region has the DNA TGTGCCAGCAGCTTAGATGGGGGGACCTACGAGCAGTACTTC. The encoded protein is CASSLDGGTYEQYF.

The chain couples TRBV6-1 to TRBJ2-7; D call uncertain. Trimming stripped 6 bases from V and 3 bases from J, with 9 bases between. The CDR3 runs to 12 residues. Germline V CDR1 and CDR2: MNHNS, SASEGT. CDR3 sequence (DNA): TGTGCCAGCAGCCTAGGCGGCTACGAGCAGTACTTC. Protein sequence: CASSLGGYEQYF.

The rearrangement joins TRBV4-3 to TRBJ2-4; D perhaps matches TRBD1 (6 bases). This CDR3 is 13 amino acids long. The ends were cut back, 1 base at V and 9 bases at J, with 10 bases in the middle. The V gene's germline CDR1 is LGHNA and CDR2 YSLEER. DNA for the CDR3: TGCGCCAGCAGCCAAGTTACGACAGGCATTCAGTACTTC. Translation: CASSQVTTGIQYF.

CDR3 amino acids: CASSSATSGGNEQFF. The CDR3 DNA reads TGTGCCAGCAGCTCCGCGACTAGCGGGGGGAATGAGCAGTTCTTC. The chain employs TRBV9 and TRBJ2-1; 13 nucleotides align to TRBD2. Germline CDR1 is SGDLS and CDR2 is YYNGEE. The CDR3 consists of 15 residues. Trimming at V came to 4 bases and at J to 7 bases, leaving 5 bases not matched to a gene. The variable domain in full, with the rest retrieved from reference TRBV9 and TRBJ2-1, is DSGVTQTPKHLITATGQRVTLRCSPRSGDLSVYWYQQSLDQGLQFLIQYYNGEERAKGNILERFSAQQFPDLHSELNLSSLELGDSALYFCASSSATSGGNEQFFGPGTRLTVL.

The V and J genes are TRBV6-5 and TRBJ1-4, with a tentative D call TRBD1 (5 bases). The V gene lost 5 bases and the J gene lost 6 bases, with 13 bases spanning the gap. The CDR3 runs to 14 residues. Germline V lookup: CDR1 MNHEY, CDR2 SVGAGI. The CDR3, as DNA: TGTGCCAGCAGTCTGGGAGGGGTGGATGAAAAACTGTTTTTT. Amino acids: CASSLGGVDEKLFF.

This chain connects TRBV29-1 to TRBJ1-4, with 10 bases fitting TRBD1. Germline V gives CDR1 SQVTM, CDR2 ANQGSEA. CDR3 length equals 13 residues. The junction had 1 base not matched to a gene; V was cut back by 3 bases and J by 6 bases. CDR3 nucleotides: TGCAGCGTTGAGGGGACAGGGGATGAAAAACTGTTTTTT. It encodes CSVEGTGDEKLFF.

The chain joins TRBV9 to TRBJ2-3; possible D gene TRBD1, 5 bases. The CDR3 runs 14 residues. The V and J ends lost 0 bases and 3 bases respectively, with 8 bases between them. In germline, CDR1 is SGDLS, CDR2 YYNGEE. CDR3 in amino acids: CASSVAAGTDTQYF. The CDR3 bases are TGTGCCAGCAGCGTAGCGGCAGGGACAGATACGCAGTATTTT.

This clone is labeled as medium-sized. V gene TRBV30 combines with J gene TRBJ1-2; D is unresolved. V was pared by 4 bases and J by 1 base, with 4 bases between. The length of the CDR3 is 11 residues. CDR1 and CDR2 from the germline V gene are GTSNPN and SVGIG (reference sequence). CDR3 DNA: TGTGCCTGGACCCTTAACTATGGCTACACCTTC. It is translated as CAWTLNYGYTF.

The rearrangement uses TRBV5-6 and TRBJ2-7; the match to TRBD2 covers 8 bases. The V gene end was trimmed by 6 bases and the J gene end by 2 bases; junction bases not matched to a gene: 13. Germline V gene lookup returns CDR1 SGHDT and CDR2 YYEEEE. This CDR3 contains 16 residues. This CDR3 is CASTGFGRGETYEQYF. The CDR3, as DNA: TGTGCCAGCACCGGGTTTGGGCGGGGGGAGACCTACGAGCAGTACTTC.

This rearrangement joins TRBV2 to TRBJ1-1; D is undetermined. This CDR3 has 10 residues. CDR1 SNHLY and CDR2 FYNNEI come from the germline V gene. Trimming stripped 7 bases from V and 4 bases from J, with 4 bases between. The CDR3 loop is CASTLTEAFF. In DNA, the CDR3 is TGTGCCAGCACCCTCACTGAAGCTTTCTTT.

This chain's CDR3 is CASSAGAGVSYEQYF. In DNA form, the CDR3 reads TGTGCCAGCAGCGCGGGGGCGGGGGTCTCCTACGAGCAGTACTTC. The J gene is TRBJ2-7, the V gene TRBV9, with D possibly being TRBD2 (7 bases). CDR3 size: 15 residues. Trimming shortened V by 3 bases and J by 0 bases, and 13 bases separated the two germline ends. Per the germline V gene, CDR1 is SGDLS and CDR2 is YYNGEE.

The gene calls are TRBV7-8 and TRBJ1-1; D is unresolved. Germline V gene lookup returns CDR1 SGHVS and CDR2 FQNEAQ. Trimming cost V 5 bases and J 8 bases, with 12 bases left between them. This CDR3 is built from 12 residues. The chain's CDR3 is CASSVGLEEAFF. The CDR3 nucleotides are TGTGCCAGCAGCGTCGGACTCGAGGAAGCTTTCTTT.

The CDR3 DNA follows: TGTGCCAGCAACCATAACCGGGACAGAGTAACTGAAGCTTTCTTT. It yields the protein CASNHNRDRVTEAFF. The V gene is TRBV5-6, the J gene TRBJ1-1; TRBD1 matches at 7 bases. After removal of 6 bases from V and 5 bases from J, the junction contained 13 bases not matched to a gene. The CDR3 extends over 15 amino acids. Looked up from germline, CDR1 is SGHDT and CDR2 is YYEEEE.

The chain has TRBV5-3 and TRBJ1-1; D gene uncertain. TRBV5-3 carries the ORF label, with uncertain function. This CDR3 comprises 18 residues. Trimming left V 0 bases short and J 1 base short, with 19 bases between. CDR3 in amino acids: CARSLGTPSVATNTEAFF. In DNA, the CDR3 is TGTGCCAGAAGCTTGGGGACTCCTTCGGTGGCGACGAACACTGAAGCTTTCTTT.

The rearrangement links TRBV6-6 to TRBJ2-7, with TRBD1 matching over 9 bases. V trimming: 8 bases; J trimming: 3 bases; junction bases outside the gene matches: 8. The CDR3 sequence is 14 residues long. Germline values: CDR1 MNHNY, CDR2 SVGAGI (reference sequence). The CDR3 bases are TGTGCCAGCCAAACAGGGGGCGCGAGCTACGAGCAGTACTTC. Its protein product is CASQTGGASYEQYF.

The rearrangement links TRBV5-1 to TRBJ2-1, with a tentative D call TRBD1 (6 bases). Looked up from germline, CDR1 is SGHRS and CDR2 is YFSETQ. V was trimmed by 3 bases and J by 8 bases, leaving 9 bases between them. The CDR3 runs 12 residues. The CDR3 bases are TGCGCCAGCAGCTCACAGGGAGATGAGCAGTTCTTC. Translated: CASSSQGDEQFF.